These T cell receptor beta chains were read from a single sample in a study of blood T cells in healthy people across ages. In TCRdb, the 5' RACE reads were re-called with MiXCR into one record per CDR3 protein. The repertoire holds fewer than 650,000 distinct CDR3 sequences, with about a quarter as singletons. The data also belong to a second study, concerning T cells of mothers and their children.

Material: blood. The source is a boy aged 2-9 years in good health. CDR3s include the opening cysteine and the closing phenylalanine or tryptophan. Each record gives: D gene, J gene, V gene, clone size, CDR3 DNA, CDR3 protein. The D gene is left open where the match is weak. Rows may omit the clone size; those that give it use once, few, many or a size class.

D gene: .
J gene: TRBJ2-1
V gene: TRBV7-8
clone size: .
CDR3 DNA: TGTGCCAGCAGCTTAGCGCGGGGTAGCTCCTACAATGAGCAGTTCTTC
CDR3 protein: CASSLARGSSYNEQFF

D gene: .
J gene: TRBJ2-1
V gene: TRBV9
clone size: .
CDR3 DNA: TGTGCCAGCACCCTAGGCGGACTAGGGGGTGAGCAGTTCTTC
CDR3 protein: CASTLGGLGGEQFF

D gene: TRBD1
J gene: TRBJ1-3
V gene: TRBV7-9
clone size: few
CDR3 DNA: TGTGCCAGCAGCTTAGCCGGGGACAGTGAGAATGCCATATATTTT
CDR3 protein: CASSLAGDSENAIYF

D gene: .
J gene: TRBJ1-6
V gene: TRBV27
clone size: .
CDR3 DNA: TGTGCCAGCAGTCCCCGCGGGCTCTGGGATTCACCCCTCCACTTT
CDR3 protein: CASSPRGLWDSPLHF

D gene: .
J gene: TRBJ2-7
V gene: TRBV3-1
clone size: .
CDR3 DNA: TGTGCCAGCAGCCAAGGCGGGGCCCCAGGTGAGCAGTACTTC
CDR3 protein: CASSQGGAPGEQYF

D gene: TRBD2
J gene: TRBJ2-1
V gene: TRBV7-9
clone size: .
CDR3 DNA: TGTGCCAGCAGCTTCGTCCTAGCGGAAAACAATGAGCAGTTCTTC
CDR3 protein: CASSFVLAENNEQFF

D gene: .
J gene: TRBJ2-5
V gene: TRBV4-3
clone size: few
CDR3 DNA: TGCGCCAGCAGCCAAGGACTGCCGGGAATCCAAGAGACCCAGTACTTC
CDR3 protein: CASSQGLPGIQETQYF

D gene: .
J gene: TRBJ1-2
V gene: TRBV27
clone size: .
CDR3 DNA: TGTGCCAGCAGTTCCAGGGGCAATAACTATGGCTACACCTTC
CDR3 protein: CASSSRGNNYGYTF

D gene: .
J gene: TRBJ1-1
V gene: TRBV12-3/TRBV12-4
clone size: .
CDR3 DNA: TGTGCCAGCAATGGGGCAAACACTGAAGCTTTCTTT
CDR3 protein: CASNGANTEAFF

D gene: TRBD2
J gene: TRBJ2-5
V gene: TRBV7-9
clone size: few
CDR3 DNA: TGTGCCAGCAGCCTGGGACTAGCGTTACAGGAGACCCAGCACTTC
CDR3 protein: CASSLGLALQETQHF

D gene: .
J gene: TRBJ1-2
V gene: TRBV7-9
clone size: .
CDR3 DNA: TGTGCCAGCAGCCCGGGGACTGCTAGCTATCGCTACACCTTC
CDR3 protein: CASSPGTASYRYTF

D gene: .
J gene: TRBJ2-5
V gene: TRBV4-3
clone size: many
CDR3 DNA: TGCGCCAGCAGCCGAGCGATCGGCCGGAGCGAGACCCAGTACTTC
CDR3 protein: CASSRAIGRSETQYF

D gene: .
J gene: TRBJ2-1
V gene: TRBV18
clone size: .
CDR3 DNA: TGTGCCAGCTCATCCCGGGACTCTATTTACAATGAGCAGTTCTTC
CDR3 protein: CASSSRDSIYNEQFF

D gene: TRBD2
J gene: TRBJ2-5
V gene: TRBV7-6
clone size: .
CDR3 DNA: TGTGCCAGCAGCTTAGCGCTAGCGGGAGGGCCAGAGACCCAGTACTTC
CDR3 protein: CASSLALAGGPETQYF

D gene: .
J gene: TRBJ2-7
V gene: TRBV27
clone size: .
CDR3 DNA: TGTGCCAGCAGTTTATCCAAAGGGATTTTCTACGAGCAGTACTTC
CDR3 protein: CASSLSKGIFYEQYF

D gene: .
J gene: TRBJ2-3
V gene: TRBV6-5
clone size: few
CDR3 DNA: TGTGCCAGCAGTTACGGACCGGGAACGAAAGCTGATACGCAGTATTTT
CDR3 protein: CASSYGPGTKADTQYF

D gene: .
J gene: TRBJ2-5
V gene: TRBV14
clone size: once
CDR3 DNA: TGTGCCAGCAGCCGGGACTGGGGGGCCCAGTACTTC
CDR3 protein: CASSRDWGAQYF

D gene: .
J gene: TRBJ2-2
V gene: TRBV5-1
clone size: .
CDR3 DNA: TGCGCCAGCAGCGAGACCCAGACCGGGGAGCTGTTTTTT
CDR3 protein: CASSETQTGELFF

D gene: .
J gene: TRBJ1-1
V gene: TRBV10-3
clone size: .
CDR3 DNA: TGTGCCATCAGTGACCCTCGGGACACCCCGAACACTGAAGCTTTCTTT
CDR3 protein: CAISDPRDTPNTEAFF

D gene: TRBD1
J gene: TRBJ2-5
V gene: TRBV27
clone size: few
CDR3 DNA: TGTGCCAGCAGTTCTTGGGGACAGGGAGGGATAGAGACCCAGTACTTC
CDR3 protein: CASSSWGQGGIETQYF

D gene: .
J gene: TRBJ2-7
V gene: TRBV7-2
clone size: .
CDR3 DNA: TGTGCCAGCAGCTTAGAGGGTGGACTCTCCTACGAGCAGTACTTC
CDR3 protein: CASSLEGGLSYEQYF

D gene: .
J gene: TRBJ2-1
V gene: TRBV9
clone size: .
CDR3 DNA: TGTGCCAGCAGCGTAGCGACGATGGGCGATGAGCAGTTCTTC
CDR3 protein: CASSVATMGDEQFF

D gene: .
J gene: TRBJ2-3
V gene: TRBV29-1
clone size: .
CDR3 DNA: TGCAGCGTTGTATTACTTTCGGCCTCGGAACCTAGCACAGATACGCAGTATTTT
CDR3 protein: CSVVLLSASEPSTDTQYF

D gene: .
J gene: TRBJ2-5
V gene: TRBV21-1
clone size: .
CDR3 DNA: TGTGCCAGCAGCTTGGGGACTAGCGGGCACCGGGAGACCCAGTACTTC
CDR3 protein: CASSLGTSGHRETQYF

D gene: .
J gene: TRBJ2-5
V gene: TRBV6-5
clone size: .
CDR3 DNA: TGTGCCAGCAGTTCGTCAGCGGGGACACAAGAGACCCAGTACTTC
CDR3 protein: CASSSSAGTQETQYF

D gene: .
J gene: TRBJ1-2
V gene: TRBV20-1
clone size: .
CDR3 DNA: TGCAGTGCTAGCCCGTCTTCTGACTATGGCTACACCTTC
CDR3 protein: CSASPSSDYGYTF

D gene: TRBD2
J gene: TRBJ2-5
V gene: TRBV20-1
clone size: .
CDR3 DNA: TGCAGTGCTAGCTCTAGCGGGGGGCCGGGAGAGACCCAGTACTTC
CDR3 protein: CSASSSGGPGETQYF

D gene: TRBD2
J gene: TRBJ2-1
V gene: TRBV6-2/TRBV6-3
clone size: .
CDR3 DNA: TGTGCCACCGAACAAGAGCGGGAGCGGCTGTCGAATGAGCAGTTCTTC
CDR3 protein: CATEQERERLSNEQFF

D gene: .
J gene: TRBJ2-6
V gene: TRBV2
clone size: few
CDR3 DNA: TGTGCCAGCAGTCAACGTATCTCTGGGGCCAACGTCCTGACTTTC
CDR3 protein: CASSQRISGANVLTF

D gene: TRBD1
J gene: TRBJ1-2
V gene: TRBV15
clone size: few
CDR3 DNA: TGTGCCACCAGCAGGGACAGGGCCGGATATGGCTACACCTTC
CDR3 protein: CATSRDRAGYGYTF

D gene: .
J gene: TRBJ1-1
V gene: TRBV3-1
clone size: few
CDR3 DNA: TGTGCCAGCAGTATAGGCAGGAGCACTGAAGCTTTCTTT
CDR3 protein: CASSIGRSTEAFF

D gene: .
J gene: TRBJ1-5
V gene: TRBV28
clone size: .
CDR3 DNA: TGTGCCACCCATCCGAGTAGCAATCAGCCCCAGCATTTT
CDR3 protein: CATHPSSNQPQHF

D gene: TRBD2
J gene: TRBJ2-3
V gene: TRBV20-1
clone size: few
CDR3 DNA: TGCAGTGCTGGACTAGAAGATACGCAGTATTTT
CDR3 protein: CSAGLEDTQYF

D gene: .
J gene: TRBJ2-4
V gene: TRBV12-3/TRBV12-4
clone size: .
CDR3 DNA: TGTGCCAGCAGCCTCGGGACAATCGACCAAAACATTCAGTACTTC
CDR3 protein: CASSLGTIDQNIQYF